This T cell receptor (beta chain) emerged from a study of cytomegalovirus exposure and HLA in healthy donors. General observations from the study: Analysis performed later found more than 15,000 TCR beta sequences associated with HLA alleles at 0.05 false discovery rate. The study found most TCR sequences rare, yet found some public TCRs in many donors. In the analysis, some V segments, TRBV6-2 and TRBV6-3 included, were excluded as indistinguishable.

Concerning this clone itself: The target antigen is unknown.

The PCR ran on 60 Vbeta and 13 Jbeta primers. Profiled with immunoSEQ multiplex PCR; TCRdb holds only in-frame clones, not every one. The sample lists about 95,000 clones, 78% occurring once. CDR1 and CDR2 from the germline V gene are WNHNN and SYGVQD (reference sequence). The ends were cut back, 0 bases at V and 1 base at J, with 6 bases in the middle. The CDR3 has 14 residues. Donors likely had unrecorded immune exposures despite being nominally healthy when sampled. The sample consisted of PBMCs. V and J are TRBV10-1 and TRBJ2-5; D uncertain. This clonotype originated in a woman aged 35 to 49 in good health and CMV-seropositive. CDR3 coding DNA: TGCGCCAGCAGTGAGTCCCGCGCCCAAGAGACCCAGTACTTC. Residues: CASSESRAQETQYF.